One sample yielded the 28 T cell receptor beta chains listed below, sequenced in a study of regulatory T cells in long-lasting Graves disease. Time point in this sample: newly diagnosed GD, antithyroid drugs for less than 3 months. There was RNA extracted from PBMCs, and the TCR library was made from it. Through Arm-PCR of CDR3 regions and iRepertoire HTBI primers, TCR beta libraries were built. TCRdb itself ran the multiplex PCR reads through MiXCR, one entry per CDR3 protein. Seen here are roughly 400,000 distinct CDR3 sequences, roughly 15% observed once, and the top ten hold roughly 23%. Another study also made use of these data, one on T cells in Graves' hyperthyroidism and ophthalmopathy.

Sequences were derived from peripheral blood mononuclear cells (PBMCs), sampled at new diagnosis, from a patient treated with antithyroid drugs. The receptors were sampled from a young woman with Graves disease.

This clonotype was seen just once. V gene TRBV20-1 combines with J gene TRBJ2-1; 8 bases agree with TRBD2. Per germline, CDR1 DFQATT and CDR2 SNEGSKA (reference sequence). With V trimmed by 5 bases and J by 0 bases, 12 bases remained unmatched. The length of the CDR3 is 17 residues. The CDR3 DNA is TGCAGTGCTCCGGGAGGGGGACTAACCTTCTCCTACAATGAGCAGTTCTTC. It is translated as CSAPGGGLTFSYNEQFF.

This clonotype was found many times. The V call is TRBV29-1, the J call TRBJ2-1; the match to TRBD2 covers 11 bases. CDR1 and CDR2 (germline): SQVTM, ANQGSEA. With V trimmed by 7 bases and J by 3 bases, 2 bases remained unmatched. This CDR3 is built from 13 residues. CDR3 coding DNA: TGCAGCGGTGGGACTAGCGGCTACAATGAGCAGTTCTTC. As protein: CSGGTSGYNEQFF.

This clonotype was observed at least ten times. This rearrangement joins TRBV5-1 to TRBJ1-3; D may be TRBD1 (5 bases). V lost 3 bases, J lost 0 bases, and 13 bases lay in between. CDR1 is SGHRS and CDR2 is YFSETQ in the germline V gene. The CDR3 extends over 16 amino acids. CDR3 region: CASSSGTGSSGNTIYF. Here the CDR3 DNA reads TGCGCCAGCAGCTCGGGGACGGGTAGCTCTGGAAACACCATATATTTT.

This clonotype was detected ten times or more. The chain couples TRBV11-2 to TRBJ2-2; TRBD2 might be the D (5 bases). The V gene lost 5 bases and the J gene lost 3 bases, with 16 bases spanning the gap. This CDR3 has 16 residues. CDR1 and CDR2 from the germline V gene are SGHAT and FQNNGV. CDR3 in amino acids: CASSHWRARDTGELFF. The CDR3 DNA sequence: TGTGCCAGCAGCCACTGGCGGGCCAGAGACACCGGGGAGCTGTTTTTT. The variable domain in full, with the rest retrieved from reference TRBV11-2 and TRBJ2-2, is EAGVAQSPRYKIIEKRQSVAFWCNPISGHATLYWYQQILGQGPKLLIQFQNNGVVDDSQLPKDRFSAERLKGVDSTLKIQPAKLEDSAVYLCASSHWRARDTGELFFGEGSRLTVL.

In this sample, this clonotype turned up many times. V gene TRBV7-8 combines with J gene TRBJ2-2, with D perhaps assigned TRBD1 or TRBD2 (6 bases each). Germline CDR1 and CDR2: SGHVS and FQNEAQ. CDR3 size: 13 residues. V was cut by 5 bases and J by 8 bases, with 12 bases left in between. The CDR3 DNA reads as TGTGCCAGCAGCCTCCAGGGGAGGGGGGAGCTGTTTTTT. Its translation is CASSLQGRGELFF.

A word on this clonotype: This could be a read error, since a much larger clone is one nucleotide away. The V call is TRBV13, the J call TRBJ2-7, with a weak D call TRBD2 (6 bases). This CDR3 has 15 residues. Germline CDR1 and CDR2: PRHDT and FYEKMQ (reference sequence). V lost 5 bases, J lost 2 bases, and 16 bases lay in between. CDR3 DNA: TGTGCCAGCAGCCCCCCCGTGGGGGGAACCTACGAGCAGTACTTC. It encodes CASSPPVGGTYEQYF. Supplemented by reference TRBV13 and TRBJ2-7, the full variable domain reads AAGVIQSPRHLIKEKRETATLKCYPIPRHDTVYWYQQGPGQDPQFLISFYEKMQSDKGSIPDRFSAQQFSDYHSELNMSSLELGDSALYFCASSPPVGGTYEQYFGPGTRLTVT.

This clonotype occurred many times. The CDR3 DNA sequence: TGTGCCAGCAGTTTTACAGGGTTTGAGCAGTACTTC. It yields the protein CASSFTGFEQYF. The V and J genes are TRBV28 and TRBJ2-7, with D maybe TRBD1 (6 bases). The CDR3 has 12 residues. Between the trimmed V and J ends, which lost 3 bases and 7 bases, there was a span of 10 bases. CDR1 is MDHEN, CDR2 SYDVKM, per germline.

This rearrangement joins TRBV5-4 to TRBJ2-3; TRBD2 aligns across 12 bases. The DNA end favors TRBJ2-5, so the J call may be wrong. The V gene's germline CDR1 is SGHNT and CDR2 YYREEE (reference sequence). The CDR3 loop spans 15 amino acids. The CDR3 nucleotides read TGTGCCAGCAGCCATACTAGCGGGAGGTTAGAGACCCAGTACTTC. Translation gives CASSHTSGRLETQYF.

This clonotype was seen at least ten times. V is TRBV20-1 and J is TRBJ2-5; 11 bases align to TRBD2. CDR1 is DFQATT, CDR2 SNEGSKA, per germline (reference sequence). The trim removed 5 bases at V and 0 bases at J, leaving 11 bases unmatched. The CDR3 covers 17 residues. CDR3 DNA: TGCAGTGCTCTCCCGACCCCGGGACTAGCGGACCAAGAGACCCAGTACTTC. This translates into CSALPTPGLADQETQYF.

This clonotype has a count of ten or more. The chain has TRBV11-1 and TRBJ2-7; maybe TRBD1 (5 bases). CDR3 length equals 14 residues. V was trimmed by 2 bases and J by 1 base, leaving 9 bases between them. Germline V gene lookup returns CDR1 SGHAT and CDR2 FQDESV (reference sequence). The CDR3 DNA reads TGTGCCAGCAGCTTATTAAGGGGATCCTACGAGCAGTACTTC. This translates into CASSLLRGSYEQYF.

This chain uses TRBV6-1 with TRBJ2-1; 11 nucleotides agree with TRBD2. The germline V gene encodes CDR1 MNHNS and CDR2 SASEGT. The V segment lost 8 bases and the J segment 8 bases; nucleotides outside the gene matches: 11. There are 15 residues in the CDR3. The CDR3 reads CASGGIAGGPDEQFF. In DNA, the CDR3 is TGTGCCAGCGGTGGGATAGCGGGAGGGCCGGATGAGCAGTTCTTC.

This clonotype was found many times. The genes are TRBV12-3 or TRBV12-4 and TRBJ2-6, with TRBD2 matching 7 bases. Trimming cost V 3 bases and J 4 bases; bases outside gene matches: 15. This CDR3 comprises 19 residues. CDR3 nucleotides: TGTGCCAGCAGTTTCGGGGTCCGGCGGGCGGGAGCGGGGGCCAACGTCCTGACTTTC. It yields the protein CASSFGVRRAGAGANVLTF.

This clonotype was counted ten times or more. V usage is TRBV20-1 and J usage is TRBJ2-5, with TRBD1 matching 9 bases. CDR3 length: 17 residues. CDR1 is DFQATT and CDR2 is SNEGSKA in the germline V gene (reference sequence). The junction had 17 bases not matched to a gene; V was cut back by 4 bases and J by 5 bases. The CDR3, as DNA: TGCAGTGCTACCCCCCTCCGACGACAGGGGGAGGGGGAGACCCAGTACTTC. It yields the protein CSATPLRRQGEGETQYF.

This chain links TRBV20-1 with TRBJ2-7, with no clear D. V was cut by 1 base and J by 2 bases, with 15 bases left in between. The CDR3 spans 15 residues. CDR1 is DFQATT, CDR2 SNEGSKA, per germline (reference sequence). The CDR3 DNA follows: TGCAGTGCTAGAGGCCGCCCCGGCGTTACCTACGAGCAGTACTTC. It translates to CSARGRPGVTYEQYF.

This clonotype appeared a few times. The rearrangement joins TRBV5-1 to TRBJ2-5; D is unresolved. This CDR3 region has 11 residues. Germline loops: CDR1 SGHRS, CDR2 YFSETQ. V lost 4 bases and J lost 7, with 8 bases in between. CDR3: CASSNTGTQYF. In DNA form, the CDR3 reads TGCGCCAGCAGCAATACCGGGACCCAGTACTTC.

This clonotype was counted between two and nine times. The CDR3, as DNA: TGTGCCAGCCTCGGGACGGAGCTAGCGGGAGTCCCCTACGAGCAGTACTTC. Amino acids: CASLGTELAGVPYEQYF. The genes are TRBV6-1 and TRBJ2-7; 10 bases align to TRBD2. With V trimmed by 8 bases and J by 2 bases, 15 bases remained unmatched. CDR1 MNHNS and CDR2 SASEGT come from the germline V gene. This CDR3 is 17 amino acids long.

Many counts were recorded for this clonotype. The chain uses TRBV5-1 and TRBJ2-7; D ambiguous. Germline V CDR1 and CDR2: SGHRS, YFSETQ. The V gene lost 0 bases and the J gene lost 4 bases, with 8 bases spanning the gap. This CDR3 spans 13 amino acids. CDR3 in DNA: TGCGCCAGCAGCTTGGTGGTGGGATACGAGCAGTACTTC. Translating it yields CASSLVVGYEQYF. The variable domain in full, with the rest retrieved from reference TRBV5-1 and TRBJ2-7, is KAGVTQTPRYLIKTRGQQVTLSCSPISGHRSVSWYQQTPGQGLQFLFEYFSETQRNKGNFPGRFSGRQFSNSRSEMNVSTLELGDSALYLCASSLVVGYEQYFGPGTRLTVT.

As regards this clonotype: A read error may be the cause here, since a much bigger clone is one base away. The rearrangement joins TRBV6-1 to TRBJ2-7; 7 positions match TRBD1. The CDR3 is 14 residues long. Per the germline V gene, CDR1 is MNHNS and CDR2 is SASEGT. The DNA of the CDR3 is TGTTCCAGCACCTACAGGGACAGAACCTACGAGCAGTACTTC. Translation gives CSSTYRDRTYEQYF.

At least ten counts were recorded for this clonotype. This chain's CDR3 is CASSGARGNEQYF. The CDR3 bases are TGTGCCAGCAGCGGTGCCCGGGGAAACGAGCAGTACTTC. The chain joins TRBV28 to TRBJ2-7; D is possibly TRBD2 (5 bases). There are 13 residues in the CDR3. The V end was cut by 6 bases, the J end by 5 bases, with 14 bases between. In germline, CDR1 is MDHEN, CDR2 SYDVKM.

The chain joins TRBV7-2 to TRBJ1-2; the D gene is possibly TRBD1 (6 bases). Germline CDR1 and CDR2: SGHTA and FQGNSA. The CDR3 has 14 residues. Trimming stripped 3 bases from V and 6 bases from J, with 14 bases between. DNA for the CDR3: TGTGCCAGCAGCTTGGGACACCGGGATCATGGCTACACCTTC. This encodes CASSLGHRDHGYTF.

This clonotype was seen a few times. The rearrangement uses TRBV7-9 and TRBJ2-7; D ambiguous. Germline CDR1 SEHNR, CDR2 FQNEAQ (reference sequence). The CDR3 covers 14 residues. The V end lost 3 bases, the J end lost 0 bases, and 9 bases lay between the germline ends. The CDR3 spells CASSLLSNSYEQYF. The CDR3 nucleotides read TGTGCCAGCAGCTTGCTCTCTAACTCCTACGAGCAGTACTTC.

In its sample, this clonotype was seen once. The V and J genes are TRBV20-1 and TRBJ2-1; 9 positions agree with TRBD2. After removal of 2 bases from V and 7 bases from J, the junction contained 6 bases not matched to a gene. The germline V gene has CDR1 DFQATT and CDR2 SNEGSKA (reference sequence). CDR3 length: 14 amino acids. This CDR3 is CSARLAGMENEQFF. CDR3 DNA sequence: TGCAGTGCTAGACTAGCGGGAATGGAGAATGAGCAGTTCTTC.

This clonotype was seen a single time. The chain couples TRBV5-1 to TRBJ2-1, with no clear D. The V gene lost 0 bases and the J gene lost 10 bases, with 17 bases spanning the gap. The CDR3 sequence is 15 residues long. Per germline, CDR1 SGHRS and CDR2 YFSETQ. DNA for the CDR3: TGCGCCAGCAGCTTGGACAGAGAGGATCCCTACGAGCAGTTCTTC. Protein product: CASSLDREDPYEQFF.

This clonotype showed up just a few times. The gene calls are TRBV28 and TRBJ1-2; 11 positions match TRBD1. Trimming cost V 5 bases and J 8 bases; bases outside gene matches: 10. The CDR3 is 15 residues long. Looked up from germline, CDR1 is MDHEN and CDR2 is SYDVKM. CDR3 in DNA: TGTGCCAGCAGTCTCGGGACAGGGGGAACCCGCGGCTACACCTTC. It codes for CASSLGTGGTRGYTF.

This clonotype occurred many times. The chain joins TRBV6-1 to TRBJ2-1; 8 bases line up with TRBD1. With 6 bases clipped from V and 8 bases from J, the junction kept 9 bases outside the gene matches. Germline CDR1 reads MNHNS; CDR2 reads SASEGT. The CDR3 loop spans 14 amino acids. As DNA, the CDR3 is TGTGCCAGCAGGGGCGGGACAGGTTTGGATGAGCAGTTCTTC. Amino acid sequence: CASRGGTGLDEQFF.

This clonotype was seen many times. The CDR3 bases are TGTGCCAGCAGTCACGGACTAGCGGACGTCAAAAACATTCAGTACTTC. It yields the protein CASSHGLADVKNIQYF. The chain recombines TRBV12-3 or TRBV12-4 with TRBJ2-4; 10 bases match TRBD2. CDR3 length: 16 residues. Trimming cost V 5 bases and J 3 bases; bases outside gene matches: 7.

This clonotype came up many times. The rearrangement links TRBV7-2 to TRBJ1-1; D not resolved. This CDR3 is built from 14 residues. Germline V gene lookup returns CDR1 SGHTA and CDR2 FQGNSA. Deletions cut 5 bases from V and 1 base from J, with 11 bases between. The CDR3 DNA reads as TGTGCCAGCAGCATACGGACGGGGAACACTGAAGCTTTCTTT. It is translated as CASSIRTGNTEAFF.

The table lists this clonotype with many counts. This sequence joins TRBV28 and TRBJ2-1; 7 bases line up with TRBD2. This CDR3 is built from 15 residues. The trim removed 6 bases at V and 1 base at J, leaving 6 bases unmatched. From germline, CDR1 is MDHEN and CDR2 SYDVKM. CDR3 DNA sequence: TGTGCCAGCAGGCTAGCGGAAGTATCCTACAATGAGCAGTTCTTC. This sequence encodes CASRLAEVSYNEQFF.